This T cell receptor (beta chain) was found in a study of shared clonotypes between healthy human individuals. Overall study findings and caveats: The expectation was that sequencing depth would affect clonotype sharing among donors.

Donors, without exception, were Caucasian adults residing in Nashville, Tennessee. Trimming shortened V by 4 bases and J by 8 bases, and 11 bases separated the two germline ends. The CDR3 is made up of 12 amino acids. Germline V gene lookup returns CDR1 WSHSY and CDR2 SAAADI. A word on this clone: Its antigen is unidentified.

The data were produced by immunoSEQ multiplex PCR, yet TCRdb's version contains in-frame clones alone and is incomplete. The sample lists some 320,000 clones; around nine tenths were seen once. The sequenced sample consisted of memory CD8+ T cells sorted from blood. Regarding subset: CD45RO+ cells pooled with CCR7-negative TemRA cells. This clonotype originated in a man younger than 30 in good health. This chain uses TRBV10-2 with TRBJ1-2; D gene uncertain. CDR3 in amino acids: CASSVPFRGYTF. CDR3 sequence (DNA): TGCGCCAGCAGTGTTCCGTTTCGCGGCTACACCTTC.